This TCR beta chain is from a study of shared T cell receptors in the human thymus. V dropped 7 bases and J dropped 3; count of bases not matched to a gene: 7. Germline V lookup: CDR1 MNHNY, CDR2 SVGAGI (reference sequence). The CDR3 sequence is 14 residues long. TCRdb's table, derived via immunoSEQ multiplex PCR, lists solely in-frame clones and lacks some. The sample lists about 380,000 clones; roughly 94% were seen once. The chain joins TRBV6-6 to TRBJ1-1; 8 bases match TRBD1. This TCR derives from a human donor. Sequencing was carried out using thymocytes. The DNA of the CDR3 is TGTGCCAGCATGGAGCAGGGGGCTGACACTGAAGCTTTCTTT. This codes for CASMEQGADTEAFF.